The T cell receptor (beta chain) under discussion was sequenced for a study of identical twins. In this sample, this clonotype turned up many times. Trimming left V 0 bases short and J 2 bases short, with 12 bases between. Germline values: CDR1 SGHRS, CDR2 YFSETQ. The CDR3 has 16 amino acids. MiXCR was run by TCRdb on the 5' RACE reads, yielding one entry per CDR3 protein. The table has hundreds of thousands of distinct CDR3 sequences, about 9.4% seen once. These same records also appear under a second study, on yellow fever vaccine responses in identical twins.

The source of this sequence is a woman aged 18-30 years in good health. The specimen sequenced was PBMCs. The chain is built from TRBV5-1 and TRBJ2-1; D possibly uses TRBD1 or TRBD2 (5 bases each). CDR3 sequence reads: CASSLAVGVPYNEQFF. In DNA, the CDR3 is TGCGCCAGCAGCTTGGCAGTGGGGGTTCCCTACAATGAGCAGTTCTTC.